These T cell receptor beta chains were read from a single sample in a study of siplizumab effects on memory and regulatory T cells. Sequencing was performed with immunoSEQ multiplex PCR; in TCRdb, only in-frame clones are kept and a portion is missing. Of tens of thousands of clones listed, over 90% are singletons. What was sequenced was CD8+ T cells sorted from blood. These receptor sequences come from a human donor in good health. Each CDR3 is given with its conserved first and last residue. Fields, in order: V gene, clone size, D gene, J gene, CDR3 DNA, CDR3 protein. The D gene is left open where the match is weak. For some rows the clone size is stated as once, few or many, or as a class when expanded; others skip it.

TRBV29-1	once	NA	TRBJ1-1	TGCAGCGTTGATCTTCCGGGACCCCATGAAGCTTTCTTT	CSVDLPGPHEAFF
TRBV28	NA	NA	TRBJ2-1	TGTGCCAGCAGTTTAGGACGTTACAATGAGCAGTTCTTC	CASSLGRYNEQFF
TRBV11-3	NA	NA	TRBJ2-7	TGTGCCAGCAGCTTAGCTCCGGGACTGACCTACGAGCAGTACTTC	CASSLAPGLTYEQYF
TRBV28	NA	NA	TRBJ2-5	TGTGCCAGCAGAGGTAGGGGGATAGGACAAGAGACCCAGTACTTC	CASRGRGIGQETQYF
TRBV6-4	NA	TRBD1	TRBJ1-2	TGTGCCAGCCCGATGACAGGGGCACCGGACTATGGCTACACCTTC	CASPMTGAPDYGYTF
TRBV5-1	NA	NA	TRBJ2-3	TGCGCCAGCACCCCAGGGGCGTCCCGCACAGATACGCAGTATTTT	CASTPGASRTDTQYF
TRBV6-5	NA	NA	TRBJ1-4	TGTGCCAGCAGTATTGCTGGTGAAAAACTGTTTTTT	CASSIAGEKLFF
TRBV11-1	NA	TRBD1	TRBJ1-1	TGTGCCAGCAGCGCGACGACAGGGAAGAACACTGAAGCTTTCTTT	CASSATTGKNTEAFF
TRBV5-1	NA	TRBD2	TRBJ2-3	TGCGCCAGCAGCTCGCCAGGGACTAGCGGGGGGCTGACAGATACGCAGTATTTT	CASSSPGTSGGLTDTQYF
TRBV29-1	NA	NA	TRBJ2-7	TGCAGCGTTCAGGGCGGGGTCTCCTACGAGCAGTACTTC	CSVQGGVSYEQYF
TRBV21-1	NA	NA	TRBJ2-1	TGTGCCAGCAGCAAAAGGGCTAGCCGTCTCTACAATGAGCAGTTCTTC	CASSKRASRLYNEQFF
TRBV7-9	NA	NA	TRBJ2-7	TGTGCCAGCAGCTTAGTCACAGGCGTCTTCTCCTACGAGCAGTACTTC	CASSLVTGVFSYEQYF
TRBV5-6	NA	NA	TRBJ2-6	TGTGCCAGCAGCTTGGGGTGGGGAGGGGCCAACGTCCTGACTTTC	CASSLGWGGANVLTF
TRBV29-1	NA	TRBD2	TRBJ2-1	TGCAGCGTTGAAATAGCGGGAGTATGGTTCAATGAGCAGTTCTTC	CSVEIAGVWFNEQFF
TRBV29-1	NA	TRBD1	TRBJ1-1	TGCAGCGTTGGACAGGGAATAGGCACTGAAGCTTTCTTT	CSVGQGIGTEAFF
TRBV9	NA	TRBD1	TRBJ2-2	TGTGCCAGCGGGGACAGGGGGACGAACACCGGGGAGCTGTTTTTT	CASGDRGTNTGELFF
TRBV27	NA	NA	TRBJ2-7	TGTGCCAGTGTGAGCCTTAACTACGAGCAGTACTTC	CASVSLNYEQYF
TRBV29-1	NA	NA	TRBJ1-2	TGCAGCGTTCTCGGGGGGAGGACAACCAACTATGGCTACACCTTC	CSVLGGRTTNYGYTF
TRBV2	NA	NA	TRBJ2-7	TGTGCCATCTTGGGGCCAACCTACGAGCAGTACTTC	CAILGPTYEQYF
TRBV9	NA	NA	TRBJ2-7	TGTGCCAGCAGCTCCCGGGACGGTCCCTACGAGCAGTACTTC	CASSSRDGPYEQYF
TRBV4-2	NA	TRBD2	TRBJ2-1	TGTGCCAGCAGCCAAGATGGCCTAGCGGGAGCTAGTGAGCAGTTCTTC	CASSQDGLAGASEQFF
TRBV2	NA	TRBD2	TRBJ2-1	TGTGCCAGCAGAAAAACTAGCGGGAGTTTCCATGAGCAGTTCTTC	CASRKTSGSFHEQFF
TRBV27	NA	NA	TRBJ2-1	TGTGCCAGCAGCTCCACAGGGTACAATGAGCAGTTCTTC	CASSSTGYNEQFF
TRBV9	NA	NA	TRBJ2-6	TGTGCCAGCAGCGTAGACCTAACGACCGGGGCCAACGTCCTGACTTTC	CASSVDLTTGANVLTF
TRBV27	NA	TRBD2	TRBJ2-1	TGTGCCAGCAGCCCGACCTCTAGCGGGAACTACAATGAGCAGTTCTTC	CASSPTSSGNYNEQFF
TRBV5-1	NA	NA	TRBJ2-5	TGCGCCAGCAGCTTGGAGGCAGGGCAAGAGACCCAGTACTTC	CASSLEAGQETQYF
TRBV9	NA	TRBD2	TRBJ2-2	TGTGCCAGCAGCGAAAGACTAGCGGGAGGGGCCGGGGAGCTGTTTTTT	CASSERLAGGAGELFF
TRBV9	NA	NA	TRBJ1-3	TGTGCCAGCAGCCCCAGTGGGGGGACCGGAAACACCATATATTTT	CASSPSGGTGNTIYF
TRBV7-9	NA	NA	TRBJ2-1	TGTGCCAGCAGCTTAGAATGGGGAAATGAGCAGTTCTTC	CASSLEWGNEQFF
TRBV5-8	few	NA	TRBJ2-7	TGTGCCAGCAGCTTGGCGGGGACCTACGAGCAGTACTTC	CASSLAGTYEQYF
TRBV7-9	NA	NA	TRBJ1-3	TGTGCCAGCAGCTTGGCGCAGGCGGTGAGTGGAAACACCATATATTTT	CASSLAQAVSGNTIYF
TRBV16	NA	NA	TRBJ1-3	TGTGCCAGCAGCCTACACCTTTTGGAGGCCGGGGGAAACACCATATATTTT	CASSLHLLEAGGNTIYF
TRBV4-3	NA	NA	TRBJ1-1	TGCGCCAGCAGCTCAGGCACAGGGCTGAACACTGAAGCTTTCTTT	CASSSGTGLNTEAFF
TRBV25-1	once	NA	TRBJ1-3	TGTGCCAGCAGTGGAGGGCTCTCTGGAAACACCATATATTTT	CASSGGLSGNTIYF
TRBV14	NA	NA	TRBJ1-1	TGTGCCAGCAGCCAGCAGGCAGAGAACACTGAAGCTTTCTTT	CASSQQAENTEAFF
TRBV30	NA	NA	TRBJ1-3	TGTGCCTGGAGATCGGACGGAAACACCATATATTTT	CAWRSDGNTIYF
TRBV4-1	NA	NA	TRBJ2-7	TGCGCCAGCAGCCAAGATCCTTCAAATGGGTATGAGCAGTACTTC	CASSQDPSNGYEQYF
TRBV6-5	NA	NA	TRBJ2-1	TGTGCCAGCTTGGAGGGTGCTGAGCAGTTCTTC	CASLEGAEQFF
TRBV2	few	NA	TRBJ1-1	TGTGCCAGCAGTGAATTGAGTCCCGAAGCTTTCTTT	CASSELSPEAFF
TRBV6-5	NA	NA	TRBJ2-7	TGTGCCAGCAGTCACGGGCACCTCTACGAGCAGTACTTC	CASSHGHLYEQYF
TRBV6-1	NA	NA	TRBJ2-1	TGTGCCAGCAGTGAGGGATTACTAAACAATGAGCAGTTCTTC	CASSEGLLNNEQFF